This TCR beta chain emerged from a study of shared T cell receptors in the human thymus. Sequencing was performed with immunoSEQ multiplex PCR; in TCRdb, only in-frame clones are kept and a portion is missing. Of 450,000 to 650,000 clones listed, 78% are singletons. This sample also belongs to another study, concerning human thymus T cells. That study reports: V and J genes seemed to be used with bias in thymic and blood repertoires. Related research examined unrelated individuals and reported that their thymic repertoires overlapped highly.

The source of this sequence is a boy under two years old with a congenital heart defect. The sequencing sample was made of thymocytes.

CDR3 DNA sequence: TGTGCCAGCAGCACGGTAGGGACAGGGGGATCCGGGGAGCTGTTTTTT. This sequence encodes CASSTVGTGGSGELFF. The rearrangement joins TRBV5-4 to TRBJ2-2; 11 bases are shared with TRBD1. CDR1 and CDR2 from the germline V gene are SGHNT and YYREEE (reference sequence). With V trimmed by 4 bases and J by 6 bases, 8 bases remained unmatched. The CDR3 spans 16 residues.